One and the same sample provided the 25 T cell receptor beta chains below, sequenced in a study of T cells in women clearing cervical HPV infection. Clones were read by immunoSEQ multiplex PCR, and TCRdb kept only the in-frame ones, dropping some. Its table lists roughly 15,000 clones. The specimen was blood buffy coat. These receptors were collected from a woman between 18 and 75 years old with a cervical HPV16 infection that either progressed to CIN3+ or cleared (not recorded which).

This CDR3 reads CASSLGGGSDTQYF. CDR3 DNA (partial): TGTGCCAGCAGTTTGGGAGGGGGCTCAGATACG. The rearrangement links TRBV27 to TRBJ2-3, with D possibly called TRBD1 or TRBD2 (7 bases each). The read terminates 3 residues ahead of where the CDR3 ends, so the germline J gene completes it. The germline V gene encodes CDR1 MNHEY and CDR2 SMNVEV (reference sequence). Deletions cut 3 bases from V and 4 bases from J, with 11 bases between. This CDR3 region has 14 residues.

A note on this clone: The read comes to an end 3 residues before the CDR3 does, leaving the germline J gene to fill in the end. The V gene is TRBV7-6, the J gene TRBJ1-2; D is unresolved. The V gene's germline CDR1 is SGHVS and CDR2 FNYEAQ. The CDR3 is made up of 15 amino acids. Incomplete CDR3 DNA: TGTGCCAGCAGCTTTACTAGGACCCTCACAGATACC. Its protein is CASSFTRTLTDT. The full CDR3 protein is CASSFTRTLTDTYTF.

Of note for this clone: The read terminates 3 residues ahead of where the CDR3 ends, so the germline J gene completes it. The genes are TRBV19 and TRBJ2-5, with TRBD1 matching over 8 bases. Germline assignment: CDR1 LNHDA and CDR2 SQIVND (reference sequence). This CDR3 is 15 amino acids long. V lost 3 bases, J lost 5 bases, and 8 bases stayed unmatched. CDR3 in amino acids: CASSIDLDRGETQYF. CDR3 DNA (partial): TGTGCCAGTAGTATCGACCTCGACAGGGGTGAGACC.

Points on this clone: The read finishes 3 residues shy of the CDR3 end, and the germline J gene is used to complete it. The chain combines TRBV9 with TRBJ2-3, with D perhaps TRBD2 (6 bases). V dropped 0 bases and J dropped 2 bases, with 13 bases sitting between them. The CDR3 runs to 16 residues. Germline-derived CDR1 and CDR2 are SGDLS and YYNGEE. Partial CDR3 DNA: TGTGCCAGCAGCGTAGGGGCTAGCGATACCACAGATACG. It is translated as CASSVGASDTTDT. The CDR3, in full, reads CASSVGASDTTDTQYF.

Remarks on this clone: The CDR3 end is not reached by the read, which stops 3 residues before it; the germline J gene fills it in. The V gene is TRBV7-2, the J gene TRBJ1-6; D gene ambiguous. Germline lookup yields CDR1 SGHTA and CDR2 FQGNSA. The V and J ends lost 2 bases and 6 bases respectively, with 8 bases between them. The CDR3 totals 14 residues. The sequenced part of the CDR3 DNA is TGTGCCAGCAGCTTACACAAGTTTAATTCACCC. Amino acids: CASSLHKFNSP. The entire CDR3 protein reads CASSLHKFNSPLHF.

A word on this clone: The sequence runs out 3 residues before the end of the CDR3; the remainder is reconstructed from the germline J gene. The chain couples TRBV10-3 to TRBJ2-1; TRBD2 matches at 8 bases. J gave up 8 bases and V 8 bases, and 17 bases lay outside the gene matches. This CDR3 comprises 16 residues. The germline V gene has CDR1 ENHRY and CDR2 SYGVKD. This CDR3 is CAIERGGIVIGYEQFF. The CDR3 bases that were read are TGTGCCATCGAACGGGGGGGCATTGTTATCGGATATGAG.

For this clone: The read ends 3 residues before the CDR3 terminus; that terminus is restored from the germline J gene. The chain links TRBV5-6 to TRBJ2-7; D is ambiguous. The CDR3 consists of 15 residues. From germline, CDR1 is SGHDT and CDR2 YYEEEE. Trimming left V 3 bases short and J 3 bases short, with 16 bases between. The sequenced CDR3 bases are TGTGCCAGCAGCTCTCCCGGAAATAGCTACTACGAG. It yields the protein CASSSPGNSYYE. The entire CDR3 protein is CASSSPGNSYYEQYF.

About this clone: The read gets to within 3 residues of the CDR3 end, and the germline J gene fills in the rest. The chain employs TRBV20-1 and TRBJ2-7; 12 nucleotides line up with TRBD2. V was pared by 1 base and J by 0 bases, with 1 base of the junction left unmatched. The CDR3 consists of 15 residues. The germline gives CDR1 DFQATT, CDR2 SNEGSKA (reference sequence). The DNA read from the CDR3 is TGCAGTGCTAGAGGACTAGCGGGAGACTCCTACGAG. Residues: CSARGLAGDSYE. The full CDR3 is CSARGLAGDSYEQYF.

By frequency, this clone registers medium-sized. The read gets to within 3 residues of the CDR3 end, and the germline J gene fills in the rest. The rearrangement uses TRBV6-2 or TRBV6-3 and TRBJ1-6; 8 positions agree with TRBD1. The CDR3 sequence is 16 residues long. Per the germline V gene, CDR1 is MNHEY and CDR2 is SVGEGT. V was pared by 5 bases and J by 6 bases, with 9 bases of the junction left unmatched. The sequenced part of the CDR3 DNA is TGTGCCAGCAGTAAATCGGACAGGGCGGTTAATTCACCC. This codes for CASSKSDRAVNSP. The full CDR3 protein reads CASSKSDRAVNSPLHF.

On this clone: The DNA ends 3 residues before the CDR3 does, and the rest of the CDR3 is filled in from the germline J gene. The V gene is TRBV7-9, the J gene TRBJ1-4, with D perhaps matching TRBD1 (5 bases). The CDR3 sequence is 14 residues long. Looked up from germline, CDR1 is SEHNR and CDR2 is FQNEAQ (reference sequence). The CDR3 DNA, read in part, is TGTGCCAGCAGCTATAGTTATGGGGCCAACGTA. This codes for CASSYSYGANV. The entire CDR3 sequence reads CASSYSYGANVLFF.

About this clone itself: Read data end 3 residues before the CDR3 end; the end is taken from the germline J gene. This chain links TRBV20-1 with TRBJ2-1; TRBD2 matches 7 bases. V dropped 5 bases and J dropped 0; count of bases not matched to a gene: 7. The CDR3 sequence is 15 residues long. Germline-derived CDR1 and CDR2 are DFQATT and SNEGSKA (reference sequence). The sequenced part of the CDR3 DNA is TGCAGTGCTCCCAAAGCGGGGACCTCCTACAATGAG. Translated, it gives CSAPKAGTSYNE. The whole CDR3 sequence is CSAPKAGTSYNEQFF.

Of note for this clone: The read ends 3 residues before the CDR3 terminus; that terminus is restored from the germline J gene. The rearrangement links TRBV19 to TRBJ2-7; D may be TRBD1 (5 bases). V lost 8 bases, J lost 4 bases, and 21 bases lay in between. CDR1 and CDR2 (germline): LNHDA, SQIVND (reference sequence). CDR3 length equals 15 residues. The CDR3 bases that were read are TGTGCCAGTGGAATACAGGTTGGCTCATCTTACGAG. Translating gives CASGIQVGSSYE. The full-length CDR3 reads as CASGIQVGSSYEQYF.

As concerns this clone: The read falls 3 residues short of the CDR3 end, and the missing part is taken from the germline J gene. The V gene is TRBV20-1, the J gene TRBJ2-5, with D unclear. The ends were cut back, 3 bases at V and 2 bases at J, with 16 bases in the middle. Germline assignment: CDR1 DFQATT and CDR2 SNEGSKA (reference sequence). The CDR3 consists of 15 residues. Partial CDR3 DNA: TGCAGTGCTAGTATGACTCCTTCTTGGCAAGAGACC. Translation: CSASMTPSWQET. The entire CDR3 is CSASMTPSWQETQYF.

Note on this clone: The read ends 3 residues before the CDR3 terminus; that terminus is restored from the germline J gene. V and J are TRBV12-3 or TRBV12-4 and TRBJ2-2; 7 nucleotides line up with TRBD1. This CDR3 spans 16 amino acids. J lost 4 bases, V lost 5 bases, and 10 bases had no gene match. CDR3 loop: CASSPKTGLSTGELFF. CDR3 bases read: TGTGCCAGCAGTCCTAAGACAGGGCTTAGCACCGGGGAG.

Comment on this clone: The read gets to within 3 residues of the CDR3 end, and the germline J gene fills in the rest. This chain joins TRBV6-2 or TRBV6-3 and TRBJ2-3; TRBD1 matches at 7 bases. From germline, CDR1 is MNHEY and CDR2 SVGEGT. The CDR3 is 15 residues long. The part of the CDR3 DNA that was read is TGTGCCAGCAGTTACGGGCGACAGGGCGTGGAGACG. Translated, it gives CASSYGRQGVET. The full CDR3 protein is CASSYGRQGVETQYF.

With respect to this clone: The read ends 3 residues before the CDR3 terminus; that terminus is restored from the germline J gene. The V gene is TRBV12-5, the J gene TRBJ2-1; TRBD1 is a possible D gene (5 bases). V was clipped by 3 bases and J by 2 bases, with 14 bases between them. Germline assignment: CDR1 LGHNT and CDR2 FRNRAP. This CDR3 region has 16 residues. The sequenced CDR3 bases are TGTGCTAGTGGTTTAGGGGTGACGAGCCCCTACAATGAG. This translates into CASGLGVTSPYNE. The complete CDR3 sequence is CASGLGVTSPYNEQFF.

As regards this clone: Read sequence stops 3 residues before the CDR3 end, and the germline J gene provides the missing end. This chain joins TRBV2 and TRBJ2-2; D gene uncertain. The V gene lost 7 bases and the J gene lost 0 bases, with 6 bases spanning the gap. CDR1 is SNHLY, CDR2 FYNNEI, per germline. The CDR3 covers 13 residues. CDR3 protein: CASKQTNTGELFF. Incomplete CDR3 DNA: TGTGCCAGCAAACAGACGAACACCGGGGAG. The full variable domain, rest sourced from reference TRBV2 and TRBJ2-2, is EPEVTQTPSHQVTQMGQEVILRCVPISNHLYFYWYRQILGQKVEFLVSFYNNEISEKSEIFDDQFSVERPDGSNFTLKIRSTKLEDSAMYFCASKQTNTGELFFGEGSRLTVL.

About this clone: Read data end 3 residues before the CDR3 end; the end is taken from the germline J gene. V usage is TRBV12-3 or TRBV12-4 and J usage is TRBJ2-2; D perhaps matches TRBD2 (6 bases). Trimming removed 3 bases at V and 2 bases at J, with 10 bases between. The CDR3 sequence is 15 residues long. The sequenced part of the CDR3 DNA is TGTGCCAGCAGTTTCGGGGGTGTCAACACCGGGGAG. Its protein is CASSFGGVNTGE. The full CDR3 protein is CASSFGGVNTGELFF.

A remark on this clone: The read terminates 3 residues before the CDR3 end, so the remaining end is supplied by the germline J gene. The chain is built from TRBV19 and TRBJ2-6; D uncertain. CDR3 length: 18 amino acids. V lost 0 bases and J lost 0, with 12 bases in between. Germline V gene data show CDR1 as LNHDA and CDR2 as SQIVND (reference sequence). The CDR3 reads CASSIDGPRRSGANVLTF. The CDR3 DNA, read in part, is TGTGCCAGTAGTATAGATGGCCCCCGTCGCTCTGGGGCCAACGTC.

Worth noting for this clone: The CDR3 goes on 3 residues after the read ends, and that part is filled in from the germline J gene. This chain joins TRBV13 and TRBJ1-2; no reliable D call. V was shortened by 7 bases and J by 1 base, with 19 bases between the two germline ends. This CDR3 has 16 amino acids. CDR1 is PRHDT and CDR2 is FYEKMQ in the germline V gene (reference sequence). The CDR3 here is CASKNRLGPYNYGYTF. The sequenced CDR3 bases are TGTGCCAGCAAAAATAGACTAGGACCCTATAACTATGGC.

CDR3 region: CASSPRQGNSPLHF. The CDR3 DNA, read in part, is TGTGCCAGCAGCCCCCGCCAGGGGAATTCACCC. The genes are TRBV7-8 and TRBJ1-6; maybe TRBD1 (6 bases). The CDR3 is cut off 3 residues early in the read; its end comes from the germline J gene. CDR3 size: 14 residues. Trimming took 5 bases from V and 7 from J, leaving 12 bases between them. The germline gives CDR1 SGHVS, CDR2 FQNEAQ.

CDR3 DNA (partial): TGTGCCAGTAGTATAGATCACAGTCAAGAGACG. Amino acid sequence: CASSIDHSQET. The whole CDR3 sequence is CASSIDHSQETQYF. The V and J genes are TRBV19 and TRBJ2-3; D gene uncertain. The read ends 3 residues early relative to the CDR3; the germline J gene fills the gap. Germline values: CDR1 LNHDA, CDR2 SQIVND (reference sequence). CDR3 length: 14 amino acids. Variable domain in full (rest from reference TRBV19 and TRBJ2-3): DGGITQSPKYLFRKEGQNVTLSCEQNLNHDAMYWYRQDPGQGLRLIYYSQIVNDFQKGDIAEGYSVSREKKESFPLTVTSAQKNPTAFYLCASSIDHSQETQYFGPGTRLTVL.

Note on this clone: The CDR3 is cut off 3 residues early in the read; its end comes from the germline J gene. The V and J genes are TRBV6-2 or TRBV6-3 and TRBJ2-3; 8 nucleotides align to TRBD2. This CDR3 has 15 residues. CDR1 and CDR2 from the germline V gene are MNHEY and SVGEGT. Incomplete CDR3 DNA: TGTGCCAGCAGTTACTCGATGAGCGGGAGCGAGACG. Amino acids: CASSYSMSGSET. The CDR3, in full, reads CASSYSMSGSETQYF.

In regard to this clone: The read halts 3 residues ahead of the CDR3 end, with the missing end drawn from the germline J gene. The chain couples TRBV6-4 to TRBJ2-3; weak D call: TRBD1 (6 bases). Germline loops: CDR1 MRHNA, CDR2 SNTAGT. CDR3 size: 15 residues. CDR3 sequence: CASSEQAGGQETQYF. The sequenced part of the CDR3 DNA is TGTGCCAGCAGTGAGCAGGCTGGGGGCCAAGAGACG.

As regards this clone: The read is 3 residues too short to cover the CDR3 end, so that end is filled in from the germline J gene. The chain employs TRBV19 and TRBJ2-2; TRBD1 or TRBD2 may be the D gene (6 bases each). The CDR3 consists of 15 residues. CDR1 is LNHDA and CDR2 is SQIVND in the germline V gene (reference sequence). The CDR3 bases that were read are TGTGCCAGTAGTACCTTTGGGGGCCTGGAGGGACCG. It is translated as CASSTFGGLEGP. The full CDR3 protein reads CASSTFGGLEGPLFF.